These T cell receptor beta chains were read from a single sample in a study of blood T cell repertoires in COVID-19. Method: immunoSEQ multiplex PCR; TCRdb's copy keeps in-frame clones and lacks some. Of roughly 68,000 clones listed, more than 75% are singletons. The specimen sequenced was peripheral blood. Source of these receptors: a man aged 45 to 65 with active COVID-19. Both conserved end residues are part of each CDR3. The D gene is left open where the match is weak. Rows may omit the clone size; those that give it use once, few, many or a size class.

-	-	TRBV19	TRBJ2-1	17	TGTGCCAGTACCACCTCTCACGGCAGGGTTGACTACAATGAGCAGTTCTTC	CASTTSHGRVDYNEQFF
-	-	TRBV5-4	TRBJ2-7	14	TGTGCCAGCCGGAGGAGCCCTGGGCCCTACGAGCAGTACTTC	CASRRSPGPYEQYF
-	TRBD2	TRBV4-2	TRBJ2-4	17	TGTGCCAGCAGCCCTCTAGCGGGAGGCGGGGCCAAAAACATTCAGTACTTC	CASSPLAGGGAKNIQYF
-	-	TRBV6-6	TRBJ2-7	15	TGTGCCAGCAGTTACGTCTGGGCGACAGATTACGAGCAGTACTTC	CASSYVWATDYEQYF
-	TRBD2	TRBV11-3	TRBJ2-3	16	TGTGCCAGCAGCTTCGGTAGCGGGGGTATCACAGATACGCAGTATTTT	CASSFGSGGITDTQYF
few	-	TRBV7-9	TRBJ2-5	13	TGTGCCAGCAGCACCTCTGGGGCCGAGACCCAGTACTTC	CASSTSGAETQYF
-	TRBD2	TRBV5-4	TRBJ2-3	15	TGTGCCAGCAGCTTCCCGGGGGGAGGCACAGATACGCAGTATTTT	CASSFPGGGTDTQYF
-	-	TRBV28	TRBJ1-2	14	TGTGCCAGCAGCCAAGCACAGGGTCCCTATGGCTACACCTTC	CASSQAQGPYGYTF
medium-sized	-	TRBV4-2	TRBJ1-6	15	TGTGCCAGCAGCCAAGGGGAGGCCCATAATTCACCCCTCCACTTT	CASSQGEAHNSPLHF
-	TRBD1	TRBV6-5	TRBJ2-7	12	TGTGCCAGCAGTATTACAGGGGCCGAGCAGTACTTC	CASSITGAEQYF
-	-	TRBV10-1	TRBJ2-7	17	TGCGCCAGCAGTGAGTCAAGGCATGTGGCAGGATCCTACGAGCAGTACTTC	CASSESRHVAGSYEQYF
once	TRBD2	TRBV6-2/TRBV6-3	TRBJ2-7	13	TGTGCCAGCAGTGCGACTAGCGGCTACGAGCAGTACTTC	CASSATSGYEQYF
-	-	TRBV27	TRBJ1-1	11	TGTGCCAGCACGAGGGGGACTGAAGCTTTCTTT	CASTRGTEAFF
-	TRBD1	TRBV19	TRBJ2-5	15	TGTGCCAGTAGTACCCCCCGGGACAGCCAAGAGACCCAGTACTTC	CASSTPRDSQETQYF
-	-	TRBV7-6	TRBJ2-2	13	TGTGCCAGCAGTTCTGGGGGGGGGCCCGAGCTGTTTTTT	CASSSGGGPELFF
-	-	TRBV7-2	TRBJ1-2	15	TGTGCCAGCAGCTTAGTGGGAGATACTAACTATGGCTACACCTTC	CASSLVGDTNYGYTF
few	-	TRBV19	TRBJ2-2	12	TGTGCCAGTAGTCTCTTTGGGCTGGAGCTGTTTTTT	CASSLFGLELFF
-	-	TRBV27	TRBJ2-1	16	TGTGCCAGCAGTTCAGGCCACACCCCGACCTACAATGAGCAGTTCTTC	CASSSGHTPTYNEQFF
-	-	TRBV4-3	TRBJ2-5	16	TGCGCCAGCAGCCAAGATGTTAGTAGCAGGGGCGAGACCCAGTACTTC	CASSQDVSSRGETQYF
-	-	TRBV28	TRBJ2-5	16	TGTGCCAGCAGTTTAGATACAGGGTTAGGTAGGAGGACCCAGTACTTC	CASSLDTGLGRRTQYF
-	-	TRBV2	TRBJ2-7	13	TGTGCCAGCATGGACATAAACTCCTACGAGCAGTACTTC	CASMDINSYEQYF
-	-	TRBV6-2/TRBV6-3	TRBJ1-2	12	TGTGCCAGCAGTTACTCGCAGGGTGGCTACACCTTC	CASSYSQGGYTF
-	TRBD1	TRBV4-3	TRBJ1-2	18	TGCGCCAGCAGCCAAGGGGGGAGGCGGACAGGGGGCGCTTGGGGCTACACCTTC	CASSQGGRRTGGAWGYTF
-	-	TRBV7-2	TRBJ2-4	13	TGTGCCAGCAGCTTAGCGCTCGGGGAAGTTCAGTACTTC	CASSLALGEVQYF
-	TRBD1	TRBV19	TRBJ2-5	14	TGTGCCAGTAGTATAAGGACAGGGCATGAGACCCAGTACTTC	CASSIRTGHETQYF
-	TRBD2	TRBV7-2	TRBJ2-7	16	TGTGCCAGCAGCTTTGGCAGCGGGGCCAGCTCCTACGAGCAGTACTTC	CASSFGSGASSYEQYF